Sequencing of this T cell receptor beta chain was carried out in a study of cytomegalovirus exposure and HLA in healthy donors. This clone showed up just a few times. V lost 6 bases and J lost 2; bases outside the gene matches: 6. This CDR3 region has 14 residues. Germline loops: CDR1 MNHNY, CDR2 SVGAGI (reference sequence). Use of 60 Vbeta and 13 Jbeta primers characterized the PCR. TCRdb's table, derived via immunoSEQ multiplex PCR, lists solely in-frame clones and lacks some. The table records a few hundred thousand clones, 75% to 85% of them present only once. This chain uses TRBV6-6 with TRBJ2-7; 8 bases agree with TRBD1. The TCR comes from a woman aged 60-70 years in good health and CMV-seropositive. Sequencing used PBMCs. CDR3 bases: TGTGCCAGCAGATATCGACAGGGGACCTACGAGCAGTACTTC. This gives the protein CASRYRQGTYEQYF.